This T cell receptor beta chain was sequenced during a study of human T cells and chemical hapten exposure. This clonotype was seen once. What it recognizes is unknown. A much larger clonotype is one base distant, so this may be a read error. The length of the CDR3 is 19 residues. CDR1 MGHRA and CDR2 YSYEKL come from the germline V gene. V lost 0 bases to trimming and J lost 7 bases; unmatched junction nucleotides: 17. Study-wide results and caveats: The study found that DPC sensitization did not change TCRs above 1 in 1000 frequency.

In the library, unique molecular identifiers were attached to individual cDNA molecules. Each CDR3 protein gets one entry after TCRdb re-called the 5' RACE reads with MiXCR. The sample has more than 140,000 distinct CDR3 sequences; around 4% are singletons. Extraction yielded total RNA from whole blood (unfractionated). The gene calls are TRBV4-1 and TRBJ2-1, with 8 bases fitting TRBD2. This sequence originates from a female donor in good health. In DNA, the CDR3 is TGCGCCAGCAGCCAAGATCTTTTCGGGGGGGCCGCATGTCGAAATGAGCAGTTCTTC. This sequence encodes CASSQDLFGGAACRNEQFF.